This T cell receptor (beta chain) was sequenced during a study of immune evolution from preneoplasia to lung adenocarcinoma. Overall study findings and caveats: From normal lung to invasive adenocarcinoma, top clone frequencies appeared to decrease.

Some clones are missing from TCRdb's copy, which holds only in-frame ones; the method was immunoSEQ multiplex PCR. The data hold about 14,000 clones, with approximately 81% observed a single time. Comments on this clone: The antigen is not known.

Between the trimmed V and J ends, which lost 3 bases and 2 bases, there was a span of 15 bases. Germline assignment: CDR1 SGDLS and CDR2 YYNGEE. The CDR3 is made up of 16 amino acids. This receptor was obtained from a person aged 65-85 years with lung adenocarcinoma. Sequenced material: FFPE minimally invasive lung adenocarcinoma tissue. This chain uses TRBV9 with TRBJ1-3; unclear D gene. CDR3 in DNA: TGTGCCAGCAGCGAAGACACCAGCCTCCCTGGAAACACCATATATTTT. Amino acids: CASSEDTSLPGNTIYF.